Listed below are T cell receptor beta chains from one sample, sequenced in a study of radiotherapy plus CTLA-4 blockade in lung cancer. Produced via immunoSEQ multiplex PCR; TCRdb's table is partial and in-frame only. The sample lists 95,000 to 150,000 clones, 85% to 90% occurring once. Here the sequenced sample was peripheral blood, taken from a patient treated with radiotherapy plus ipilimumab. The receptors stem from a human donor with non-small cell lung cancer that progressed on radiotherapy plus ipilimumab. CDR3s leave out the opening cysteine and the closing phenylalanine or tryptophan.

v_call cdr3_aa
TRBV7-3 ASSLTGTADQPQH
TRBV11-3 ASSSLASNYGYT
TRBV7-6 ASYTGFGNTIY
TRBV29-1 SVARGGTEAF
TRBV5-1 ASSRSTGQSYGYT
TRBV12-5 ASGLGTGNTIY
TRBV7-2 ASSPIGTSGWDTGELF
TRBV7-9 ASSFGRANEKLF
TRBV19 ASSEPTELLYGYT
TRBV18 ASSPSTVEQF
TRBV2 ASGGSNIQY
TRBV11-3 ASSLSQLYRVGNTIY
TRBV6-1 ASSEEGGWETQY
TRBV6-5 ASSASRWFYEQY
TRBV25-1 ASIGFRGSETQY